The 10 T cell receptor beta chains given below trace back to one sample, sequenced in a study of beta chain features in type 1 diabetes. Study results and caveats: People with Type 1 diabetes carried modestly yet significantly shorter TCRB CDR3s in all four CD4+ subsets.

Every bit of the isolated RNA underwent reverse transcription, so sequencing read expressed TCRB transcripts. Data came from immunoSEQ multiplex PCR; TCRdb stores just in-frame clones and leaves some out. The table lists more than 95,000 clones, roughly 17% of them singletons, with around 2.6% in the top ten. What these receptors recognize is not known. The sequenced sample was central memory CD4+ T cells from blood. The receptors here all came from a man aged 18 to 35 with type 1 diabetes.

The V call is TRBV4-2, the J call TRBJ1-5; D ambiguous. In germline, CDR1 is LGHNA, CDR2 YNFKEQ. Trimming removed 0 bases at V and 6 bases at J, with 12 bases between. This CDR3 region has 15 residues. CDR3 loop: CASSQDLATPQPQHF. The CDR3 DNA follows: TGTGCCAGCAGCCAAGATCTGGCTACTCCTCAGCCCCAGCATTTT.

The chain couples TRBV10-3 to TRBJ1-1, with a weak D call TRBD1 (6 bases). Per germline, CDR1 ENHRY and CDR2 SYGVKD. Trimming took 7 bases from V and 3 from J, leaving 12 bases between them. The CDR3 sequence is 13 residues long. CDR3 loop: CAINGGQDTEAFF. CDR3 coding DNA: TGTGCCATCAATGGGGGGCAGGACACTGAAGCTTTCTTT.

The CDR3 sequence is CASSLALLNTDTQYF. DNA for the CDR3: TGTGCCAGCAGCTTAGCGCTGCTGAACACAGATACGCAGTATTTT. The chain joins TRBV7-9 to TRBJ2-3; D unresolved. The V gene lost 0 bases and the J gene lost 2 bases, with 9 bases spanning the gap. CDR1 and CDR2 from the germline V gene are SEHNR and FQNEAQ (reference sequence). There are 15 residues in the CDR3. Full variable domain (remainder filled in from reference TRBV7-9 and TRBJ2-3): DTGVSQNPRHKITKRGQNVTFRCDPISEHNRLYWYRQTLGQGPEFLTYFQNEAQLEKSRLLSDRFSAERPKGSFSTLEIQRTEQGDSAMYLCASSLALLNTDTQYFGPGTRLTVL.

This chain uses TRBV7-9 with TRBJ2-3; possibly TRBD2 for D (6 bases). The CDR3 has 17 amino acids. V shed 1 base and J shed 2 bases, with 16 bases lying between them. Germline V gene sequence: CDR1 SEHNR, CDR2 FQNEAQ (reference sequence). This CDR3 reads CASSLVRGADFTDTQYF. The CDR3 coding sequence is TGTGCCAGCAGCTTAGTACGCGGGGCAGACTTCACAGATACGCAGTATTTT.

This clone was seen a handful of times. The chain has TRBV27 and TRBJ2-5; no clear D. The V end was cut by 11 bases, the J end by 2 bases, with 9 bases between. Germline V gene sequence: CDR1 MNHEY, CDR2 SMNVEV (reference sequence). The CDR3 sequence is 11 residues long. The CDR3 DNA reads TGTGCCGCGCCCATACAAGAGACCCAGTACTTC. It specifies CAAPIQETQYF.

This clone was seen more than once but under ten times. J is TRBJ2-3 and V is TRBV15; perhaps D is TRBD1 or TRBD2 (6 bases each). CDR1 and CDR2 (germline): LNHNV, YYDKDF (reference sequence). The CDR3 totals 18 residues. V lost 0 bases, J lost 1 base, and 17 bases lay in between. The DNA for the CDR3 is TGTGCCACCAGCAGAGACCAACCTAACAGGGAGGGCACAGATACGCAGTATTTT. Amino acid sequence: CATSRDQPNREGTDTQYF.

CDR3 sequence: CASRDDSYEQYF. CDR3 nucleotide sequence: TGTGCCTCCCGGGACGACTCCTACGAGCAGTACTTC. The chain couples TRBV2 to TRBJ2-5; D may be TRBD1 or TRBD2 (5 bases each). TRBJ2-7 explains the end of the DNA better; the J call may be wrong. The CDR3 has 12 residues. Germline V gives CDR1 SNHLY, CDR2 FYNNEI.

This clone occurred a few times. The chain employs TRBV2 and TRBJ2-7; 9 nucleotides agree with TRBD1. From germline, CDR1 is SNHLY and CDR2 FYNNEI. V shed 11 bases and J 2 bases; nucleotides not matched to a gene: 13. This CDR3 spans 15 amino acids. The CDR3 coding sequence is TGTGCCGGAATAACTCCGGGACAGGGTCCCTACGAGCAGTACTTC. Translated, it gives CAGITPGQGPYEQYF. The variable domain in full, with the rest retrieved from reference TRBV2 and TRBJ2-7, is EPEVTQTPSHQVTQMGQEVILRCVPISNHLYFYWYRQILGQKVEFLVSFYNNEISEKSEIFDDQFSVERPDGSNFTLKIRSTKLEDSAMYFCAGITPGQGPYEQYFGPGTRLTVT.

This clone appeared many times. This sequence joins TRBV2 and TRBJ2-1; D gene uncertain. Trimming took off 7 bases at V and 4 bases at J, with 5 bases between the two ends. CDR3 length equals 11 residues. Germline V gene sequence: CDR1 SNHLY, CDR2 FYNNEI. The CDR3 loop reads CASMGYNEQFF. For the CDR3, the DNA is TGTGCCAGCATGGGGTACAATGAGCAGTTCTTC.

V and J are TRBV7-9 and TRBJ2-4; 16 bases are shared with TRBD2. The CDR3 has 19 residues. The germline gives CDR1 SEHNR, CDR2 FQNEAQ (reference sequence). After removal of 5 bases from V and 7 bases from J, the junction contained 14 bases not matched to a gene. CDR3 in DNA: TGTGCCAGCAGCCAAGTTCCGGGACTAGCGGGAGGGCCGGGGAACATTCAGTACTTC. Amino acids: CASSQVPGLAGGPGNIQYF.